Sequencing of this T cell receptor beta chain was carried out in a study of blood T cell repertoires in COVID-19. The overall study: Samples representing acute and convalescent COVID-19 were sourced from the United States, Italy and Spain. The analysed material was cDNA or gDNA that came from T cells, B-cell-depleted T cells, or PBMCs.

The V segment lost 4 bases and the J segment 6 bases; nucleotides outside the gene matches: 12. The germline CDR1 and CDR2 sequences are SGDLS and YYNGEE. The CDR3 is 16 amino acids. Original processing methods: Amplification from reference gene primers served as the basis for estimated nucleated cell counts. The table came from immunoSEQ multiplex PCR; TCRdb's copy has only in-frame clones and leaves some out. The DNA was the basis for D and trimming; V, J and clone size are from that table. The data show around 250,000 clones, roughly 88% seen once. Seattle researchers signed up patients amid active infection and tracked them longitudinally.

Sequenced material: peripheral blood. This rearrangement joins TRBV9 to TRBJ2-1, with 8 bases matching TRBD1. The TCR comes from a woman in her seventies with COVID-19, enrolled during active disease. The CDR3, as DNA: TGTGCCAGCAGCAAAGAAGCCCGACAGGGGAGCAATGAGCAGTTCTTC. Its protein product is CASSKEARQGSNEQFF.